The clone carrying this TCR beta chain has at least ten counts. Its specificity is unknown. This record comes from a study of identical twins. General study results and limits: Potential partial confounding of zero-insertion analyses by invariant MAIT and iNKT cells was noted.

The CDR3 covers 15 residues. Germline assignment: CDR1 SGDLS and CDR2 YYNGEE. The V end lost 3 bases, the J end lost 7 bases, and 19 bases lay between the germline ends. It was template switching that added a universal primer site, and there were unique molecular identifiers on the cDNA. MiXCR was run by TCRdb on the 5' RACE reads, yielding one entry per CDR3 protein. The data show 410,000 or so distinct CDR3 sequences, around a sixth seen once. The TCR originated in a man aged 50 or older in good health. The gene calls are TRBV9 and TRBJ1-1, with D perhaps TRBD1 (6 bases). Sequences were obtained from naive T cells sorted from blood. CDR3 in DNA: TGTGCCAGCAGCGCAGGCCTGTGGGGGGCGAGTGAAGCTTTCTTT. This codes for CASSAGLWGASEAFF.